Below, 4 T cell receptor beta chains from the same sample are listed, as sequenced in a study of cytomegalovirus exposure and HLA in healthy donors. Clones were read by immunoSEQ multiplex PCR, and TCRdb kept only the in-frame ones, dropping some. The sample includes 120,000 or so clones, about 88% seen only once; the top ten take around 1.2%. Sequencing was performed on PBMCs. Receptor source: a young woman in good health and CMV-seronegative.

The V call is TRBV11-2, the J call TRBJ2-7, with a tentative D call TRBD1 (7 bases). This CDR3 has 14 amino acids. With 3 bases removed from V and 4 bases from J, the gap between germline ends came to 13 bases. Germline values: CDR1 SGHAT, CDR2 FQNNGV. The CDR3: CASSFGGGGYEQYF. The CDR3, as DNA: TGTGCCAGCAGCTTTGGAGGGGGCGGATACGAGCAGTACTTC.

The chain employs TRBV28 and TRBJ1-2; possibly TRBD1 for D (6 bases). The V end lost 7 bases, the J end lost 3 bases, and 24 bases lay between the germline ends. The CDR3 length is 17 residues. CDR1 is MDHEN and CDR2 is SYDVKM in the germline V gene. The chain's CDR3 is CASIRLQGQIGDYGYTF. CDR3 sequence (DNA): TGTGCCAGCATCAGACTCCAGGGACAAATTGGGGACTATGGCTACACCTTC.

J is TRBJ1-2 and V is TRBV27; the match to TRBD1 covers 9 bases. V was pared by 8 bases and J by 2 bases, with 9 bases of the junction left unmatched. The germline gives CDR1 MNHEY, CDR2 SMNVEV (reference sequence). This CDR3 contains 15 residues. CDR3 sequence (DNA): TGTGCCAGCGGCCCGTTCGGACAGGGGAACTATGGCTACACCTTC. Amino acids: CASGPFGQGNYGYTF.

The rearrangement joins TRBV29-1 to TRBJ1-4; D possibly corresponds to TRBD1 (5 bases). The CDR3 has 14 residues. Trimming took off 4 bases at V and 0 bases at J, with 9 bases between the two ends. CDR1 is SQVTM, CDR2 ANQGSEA, per germline. The CDR3 spells CSVGRDATNEKLFF. DNA of the CDR3: TGCAGCGTTGGGAGGGACGCAACTAATGAAAAACTGTTTTTT.